These 30 T cell receptor beta chains originate from one sample sequenced in a study of blood T cell repertoires in COVID-19 (dated by TCRdb to 2020 to 2021). The library was made by the immunoSEQ multiplex PCR assay. TCRdb mirrors the immuneACCESS table, restricted to in-frame sequences. Some clones are absent from its copies; in checked studies, under half trace to an unresolved V gene, and the reason for the others is unknown. The sample table contains over 150,000 clones; only one count was recorded for 65% to 90% of them. The ten largest clonotypes hold 7.5% to 10% of the sample. Sequenced: peripheral blood. These receptors all stem from a man aged 50 or older with active or convalescent COVID-19.

J is TRBJ2-1 and V is TRBV11-3; D is unclear. V was pared by 1 base and J by 5 bases, with 6 bases between. Germline lookup yields CDR1 SGHNT and CDR2 YENEEA. The CDR3 has 13 residues. This CDR3 is CASSLAQNNEQFF. As DNA, the CDR3 is TGTGCCAGCAGCTTAGCTCAGAACAATGAGCAGTTCTTC.

This clone was counted once. The chain couples TRBV5-5 to TRBJ1-3; a weak D match, TRBD1 (5 bases). This CDR3 contains 17 residues. Germline V gene sequence: CDR1 SGHKS, CDR2 YYEKEE (reference sequence). V was shortened by 3 bases and J by 0 bases, with 16 bases between the two germline ends. The CDR3 reads CASSSLGMQGSGNTIYF. DNA for the CDR3: TGTGCCAGCAGCTCACTGGGGATGCAGGGCTCTGGAAACACCATATATTTT.

This rearrangement joins TRBV7-3 to TRBJ2-5, with D perhaps matching TRBD2 (6 bases). Per the germline V gene, CDR1 is SGHTA and CDR2 is FQGTGA. The CDR3 consists of 16 residues. V shed 5 bases and J shed 5 bases, with 21 bases lying between them. CDR3 in amino acids: CASSPGLGTLSETQYF. In nucleotides, the CDR3 is TGTGCCAGCAGCCCCGGCCTAGGGACTCTGAGCGAGACCCAGTACTTC. The variable domain in full, with the rest retrieved from reference TRBV7-3 and TRBJ2-5, is GAGVSQTPSNKVTEKGKYVELRCDPISGHTALYWYRQSLGQGPEFLIYFQGTGAADDSGLPNDRFFAVRPEGSVSTLKIQRTERGDSAVYLCASSPGLGTLSETQYFGPGTRLLVL.

The rearrangement uses TRBV30 and TRBJ1-5, with D maybe TRBD1 (5 bases). Trimming removed 0 bases from V and 2 bases from J, with 17 bases in between. CDR1 is GTSNPN, CDR2 SVGIG, per germline (reference sequence). The CDR3 sequence is 17 residues long. The CDR3 here is CAWSVPGLGKGNQPQHF. As DNA, the CDR3 is TGTGCCTGGAGTGTCCCGGGACTCGGAAAGGGCAATCAGCCCCAGCATTTT.

The chain uses TRBV29-1 and TRBJ1-5; TRBD1 aligns across 7 bases. V trimming: 3 bases; J trimming: 1 base; junction bases outside the gene matches: 6. CDR1 and CDR2 (germline): SQVTM, ANQGSEA. CDR3 length equals 15 residues. CDR3 nucleotide sequence: TGCAGCGTTGACTCCGACAGGGTGAGCAATCAGCCCCAGCATTTT. This codes for CSVDSDRVSNQPQHF.

The gene calls are TRBV7-9 and TRBJ2-5, with unresolved D. V dropped 5 bases and J dropped 2 bases, with 12 bases sitting between them. This CDR3 spans 14 amino acids. From germline, CDR1 is SEHNR and CDR2 FQNEAQ (reference sequence). CDR3 protein: CASSPWASQETQYF. The CDR3 nucleotides read TGTGCCAGCAGCCCTTGGGCTTCGCAAGAGACCCAGTACTTC.

The rearrangement links TRBV19 to TRBJ2-1, with D possibly matching TRBD1 (6 bases). The CDR3 extends over 14 amino acids. V was shortened by 5 bases and J by 8 bases, with 16 bases between the two germline ends. Germline lookup yields CDR1 LNHDA and CDR2 SQIVND (reference sequence). CDR3 sequence (DNA): TGTGCCAGTAGTCGACAGGCAGTACCCGATGAGCAGTTCTTC. Its translation is CASSRQAVPDEQFF.

The chain uses TRBV6-5 and TRBJ1-4; D gene ambiguous. This CDR3 is built from 12 residues. Looked up from germline, CDR1 is MNHEY and CDR2 is SVGAGI. Trimming took 2 bases from V and 7 from J, leaving 5 bases between them. CDR3 nucleotides: TGTGCCAGCAGTTACGGCGGTGAAAAACTGTTTTTT. It encodes CASSYGGEKLFF.

The genes are TRBV9 and TRBJ2-7; 8 bases match TRBD1. The germline gives CDR1 SGDLS, CDR2 YYNGEE. The V gene end was trimmed by 3 bases and the J gene end by 5 bases; junction bases not matched to a gene: 10. CDR3 length equals 15 residues. The DNA for the CDR3 is TGTGCCAGCAGCGCGTCCGGGACAGGCTGGGACGAGCAGTACTTC. Protein product: CASSASGTGWDEQYF.

The chain links TRBV29-1 to TRBJ1-2; TRBD1 is a possible D gene (6 bases). V was cut by 4 bases and J by 6 bases, with 18 bases left in between. The CDR3 has 14 amino acids. CDR1 is SQVTM and CDR2 is ANQGSEA in the germline V gene. The chain's CDR3 is CSVAGGAGDDGYTF. The CDR3 DNA sequence: TGCAGCGTTGCCGGGGGCGCGGGGGATGATGGCTACACCTTC.

The chain carries TRBV2 and TRBJ2-5; 9 bases are a match to TRBD1. The CDR3 loop spans 18 amino acids. Germline CDR1 and CDR2: SNHLY and FYNNEI. V was pared by 2 bases and J by 1 base, with 11 bases of the junction left unmatched. The CDR3 reads CASSEFLGTGSLQETQYF. CDR3 sequence (DNA): TGTGCCAGCAGTGAATTTTTGGGGACAGGGTCTCTCCAAGAGACCCAGTACTTC. The entire variable domain, with the rest obtained from reference TRBV2 and TRBJ2-5, is as follows: EPEVTQTPSHQVTQMGQEVILRCVPISNHLYFYWYRQILGQKVEFLVSFYNNEISEKSEIFDDQFSVERPDGSNFTLKIRSTKLEDSAMYFCASSEFLGTGSLQETQYFGPGTRLLVL.

V usage is TRBV5-5 and J usage is TRBJ1-3; 7 nucleotides align to TRBD1. From germline, CDR1 is SGHKS and CDR2 YYEKEE (reference sequence). CDR3 size: 16 residues. V was pared by 3 bases and J by 4 bases, with 10 bases of the junction left unmatched. CDR3 nucleotide sequence: TGTGCCAGCAGCTACTGGGCCGGGACAGCCGGAAACACCATATATTTT. This sequence encodes CASSYWAGTAGNTIYF.

The chain links TRBV29-1 to TRBJ2-1; 8 bases align to TRBD2. V gave up 5 bases and J gave up 4 bases; unmatched junction bases: 10. The CDR3 loop spans 15 amino acids. Looked up from germline, CDR1 is SQVTM and CDR2 is ANQGSEA. The CDR3 region is CSVLDSGSKYNEQFF. As DNA, the CDR3 is TGCAGCGTTTTAGACAGCGGGAGTAAATACAATGAGCAGTTCTTC.

This chain uses TRBV7-9 with TRBJ1-1; D is unclear. V dropped 2 bases and J dropped 5 bases, with 6 bases sitting between them. There are 12 residues in the CDR3. Germline values: CDR1 SEHNR, CDR2 FQNEAQ (reference sequence). The CDR3 region is CASSLSTTEAFF. The CDR3 DNA follows: TGTGCCAGCAGCTTATCCACAACTGAAGCTTTCTTT.

The chain couples TRBV19 to TRBJ1-5; 9 positions match TRBD1. This CDR3 has 14 residues. V lost 5 bases to trimming and J lost 7 bases; unmatched junction nucleotides: 6. Germline V gene sequence: CDR1 LNHDA, CDR2 SQIVND (reference sequence). The CDR3: CASSLTGGRQPQHF. The CDR3 bases are TGTGCCAGTAGTTTGACAGGGGGAAGACAGCCCCAGCATTTT.

The J gene is TRBJ1-4, the V gene TRBV2; D remains unclear. The CDR3 is 11 residues long. V dropped 7 bases and J dropped 11 bases, with 11 bases sitting between them. In germline, CDR1 is SNHLY, CDR2 FYNNEI. The CDR3 protein is CASTEAWKLFF. As DNA, the CDR3 is TGTGCCAGCACTGAGGCCTGGAAACTGTTTTTT.

V is TRBV6-5 and J is TRBJ1-6; the match to TRBD1 covers 7 bases. V dropped 6 bases and J dropped 9; count of bases not matched to a gene: 11. Germline CDR1 MNHEY, CDR2 SVGAGI. CDR3 length equals 15 residues. The CDR3 DNA sequence: TGTGCCAGCAGCTACCAGGGACAGACCATTTCACCCCTCCACTTT. Its protein is CASSYQGQTISPLHF.

This sequence joins TRBV2 and TRBJ1-6; 8 bases line up with TRBD1. Looked up from germline, CDR1 is SNHLY and CDR2 is FYNNEI. The CDR3 is 16 amino acids. J lost 1 base, V lost 8 bases, and 7 bases had no gene match. CDR3 region: CASGNRQGSYNSPLHF. CDR3 sequence (DNA): TGTGCCAGCGGGAACCGACAGGGGTCCTATAATTCACCCCTCCACTTT.

CDR3 nucleotide sequence: TGTGCCAGCTCACCACTCCCAGGGACTAGCGGGGGGAACACAGATACGCAGTATTTT. It translates to CASSPLPGTSGGNTDTQYF. This chain links TRBV18 with TRBJ2-3; 15 bases map to TRBD2. After removal of 1 base from V and 2 bases from J, the junction contained 7 bases not matched to a gene. The CDR3 spans 19 residues. Germline V gene sequence: CDR1 KGHSH, CDR2 LQKENI.

This chain connects TRBV30 to TRBJ1-2; 11 nucleotides match TRBD1. V was clipped by 0 bases and J by 4 bases; unmatched bases: 10. CDR1 is GTSNPN, CDR2 SVGIG, per germline (reference sequence). The CDR3 length is 17 residues. The CDR3 protein is CAWSVPGQGVGAYGYTF. CDR3 in DNA: TGTGCCTGGAGTGTCCCGGGACAGGGGGTTGGTGCCTATGGCTACACCTTC.

The CDR3 reads CASSLERRSGYTF. Here the CDR3 DNA reads TGTGCCAGCAGTTTGGAGAGGCGGTCTGGCTACACCTTC. The chain combines TRBV12-3 or TRBV12-4 with TRBJ1-2, with no clear D. V was shortened by 3 bases and J by 7 bases, with 12 bases between the two germline ends. The CDR3 covers 13 residues.

A remark on this clone: Other DNA sequences within the sample encode an identical CDR3. The rearrangement uses TRBV24-1 and TRBJ1-2; TRBD1 matches 8 bases. The V segment lost 4 bases and the J segment 2 bases; nucleotides outside the gene matches: 5. The CDR3 extends over 15 amino acids. Germline CDR1 reads KGHDR; CDR2 reads SFDVKD. The CDR3 loop reads CATSDTTGENYGYTF. The DNA for the CDR3 is TGTGCCACCAGTGACACGACAGGGGAAAACTATGGCTACACCTTC.

The gene calls are TRBV24-1 and TRBJ2-2; possibly TRBD2 for D (6 bases). Germline CDR1 is KGHDR and CDR2 is SFDVKD. The CDR3 has 15 amino acids. Trimming removed 7 bases at V and 4 bases at J, with 15 bases between. DNA for the CDR3: TGTGCCACCAGGGCCGCGGGATCGGGCACCGGGGAGCTGTTTTTT. Translation gives CATRAAGSGTGELFF.

V is TRBV5-5 and J is TRBJ2-5; 10 nucleotides line up with TRBD1. With V trimmed by 0 bases and J by 4 bases, 3 bases remained unmatched. There are 15 residues in the CDR3. Germline assignment: CDR1 SGHKS and CDR2 YYEKEE (reference sequence). The CDR3 nucleotides are TGTGCCAGCAGCTTGGTGGACAGGGGGTTAGAGACCCAGTACTTC. It translates to CASSLVDRGLETQYF.

A few counts support this clone. The V and J genes are TRBV11-1 and TRBJ1-1, with a tentative D call TRBD1 (5 bases). Germline values: CDR1 SGHAT, CDR2 FQDESV (reference sequence). The V gene lost 5 bases and the J gene lost 0 bases, with 13 bases spanning the gap. This CDR3 spans 15 amino acids. Written as DNA, the CDR3 is TGTGCCAGCAGCCCTTCGGGACTGTTGAACACTGAAGCTTTCTTT. It is translated as CASSPSGLLNTEAFF.

In this sample, this clone turned up once. V and J are TRBV6-5 and TRBJ2-7; 7 bases are a match to TRBD1. V shed 7 bases and J 6 bases; nucleotides not matched to a gene: 12. Germline assignment: CDR1 MNHEY and CDR2 SVGAGI. The CDR3 loop spans 14 amino acids. The DNA of the CDR3 is TGTGCCAGCAAAGTCGGGACAGTAACTTTCGAGCAGTACTTC. Its translation is CASKVGTVTFEQYF.

The chain has TRBV30 and TRBJ2-2, with 11 bases identical to TRBD1. V dropped 0 bases and J dropped 7; count of bases not matched to a gene: 7. Germline values: CDR1 GTSNPN, CDR2 SVGIG (reference sequence). The CDR3 consists of 16 residues. The CDR3 protein is CAWSVVGQGAVGELFF. The CDR3 DNA reads TGTGCCTGGAGTGTAGTAGGACAGGGGGCGGTCGGGGAGCTGTTTTTT. The full variable domain, completed using reference TRBV30 and TRBJ2-2, is SQTIHQWPATLVQPVGSPLSLECTVEGTSNPNLYWYRQAAGRGLQLLFYSVGIGQISSEVPQNLSASRPQDRQFILSSKKLLLSDSGFYLCAWSVVGQGAVGELFFGEGSRLTVL.

V gene TRBV7-9 combines with J gene TRBJ1-2; no firm D call. V lost 5 bases, J lost 8 bases, and 12 bases lay in between. The germline CDR1 and CDR2 sequences are SEHNR and FQNEAQ (reference sequence). The CDR3 totals 12 residues. The CDR3 DNA sequence: TGTGCCAGCAGCCCCCCCCTAAAGGGCTACACCTTC. Protein product: CASSPPLKGYTF.

The chain combines TRBV10-3 with TRBJ2-5; D perhaps matches TRBD1 (5 bases). The V and J ends lost 4 bases and 1 base respectively, with 7 bases between them. Per germline, CDR1 ENHRY and CDR2 SYGVKD. This CDR3 is 13 amino acids long. CDR3 coding DNA: TGTGCCATCAGTGCTACAGGCCAAGAGACCCAGTACTTC. Protein: CAISATGQETQYF.

This rearrangement joins TRBV7-6 to TRBJ1-2; TRBD1 is a possible D gene (6 bases). V dropped 5 bases and J dropped 0 bases, with 16 bases sitting between them. This CDR3 spans 16 amino acids. Germline CDR1 SGHVS, CDR2 FNYEAQ. Here the CDR3 reads CASSPSGGQSNYGYTF. DNA for the CDR3: TGTGCCAGCAGCCCGAGTGGGGGACAATCTAACTATGGCTACACCTTC.